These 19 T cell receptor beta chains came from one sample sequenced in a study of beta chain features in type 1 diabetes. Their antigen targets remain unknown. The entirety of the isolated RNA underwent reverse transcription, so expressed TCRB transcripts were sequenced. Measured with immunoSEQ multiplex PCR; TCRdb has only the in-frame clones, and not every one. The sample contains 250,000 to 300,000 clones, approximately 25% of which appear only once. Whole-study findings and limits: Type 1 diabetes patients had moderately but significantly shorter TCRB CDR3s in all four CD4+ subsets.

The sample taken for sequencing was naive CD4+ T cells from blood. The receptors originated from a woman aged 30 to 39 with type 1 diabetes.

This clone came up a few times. The CDR3, as DNA: TGCGCCAGCAGCGGGGACACCTACAATGAGCAGTTCTTC. Translated, it gives CASSGDTYNEQFF. The J gene is TRBJ2-1, the V gene TRBV5-1, with a weak D call TRBD1 (6 bases). V was trimmed by 4 bases and J by 2 bases, leaving 7 bases between them. CDR1 is SGHRS and CDR2 is YFSETQ in the germline V gene. There are 13 residues in the CDR3.

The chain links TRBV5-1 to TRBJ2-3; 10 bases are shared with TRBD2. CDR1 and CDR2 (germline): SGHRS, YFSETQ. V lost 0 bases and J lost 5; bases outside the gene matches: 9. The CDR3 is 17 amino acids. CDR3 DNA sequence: TGCGCCAGCAGCTTGGCAGGTTCTAGCGGGAGTGGAGATACGCAGTATTTT. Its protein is CASSLAGSSGSGDTQYF. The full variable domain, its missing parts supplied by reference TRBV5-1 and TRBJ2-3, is KAGVTQTPRYLIKTRGQQVTLSCSPISGHRSVSWYQQTPGQGLQFLFEYFSETQRNKGNFPGRFSGRQFSNSRSEMNVSTLELGDSALYLCASSLAGSSGSGDTQYFGPGTRLTVL.

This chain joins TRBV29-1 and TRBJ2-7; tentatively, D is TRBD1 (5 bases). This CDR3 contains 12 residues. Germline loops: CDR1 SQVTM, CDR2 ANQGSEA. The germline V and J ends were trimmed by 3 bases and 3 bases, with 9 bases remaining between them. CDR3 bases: TGCAGCGTTGAGGACACCGACTACGAGCAGTACTTC. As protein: CSVEDTDYEQYF.

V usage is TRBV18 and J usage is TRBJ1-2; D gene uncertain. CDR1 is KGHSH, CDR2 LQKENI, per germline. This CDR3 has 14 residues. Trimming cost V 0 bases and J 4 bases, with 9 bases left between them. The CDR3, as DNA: TGTGCCAGCTCACCACCGAGGGTTCCCTATGGCTACACCTTC. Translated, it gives CASSPPRVPYGYTF.

The CDR3 region has the DNA TGCAGCGCCAGTGACTCCTCTAATCAGCCCCAGCATTTT. Amino acids: CSASDSSNQPQHF. The chain carries TRBV29-1 and TRBJ1-5, with D unresolved. This CDR3 has 13 amino acids. Germline V gives CDR1 SQVTM, CDR2 ANQGSEA. Trimming took off 7 bases at V and 4 bases at J, with 14 bases between the two ends.

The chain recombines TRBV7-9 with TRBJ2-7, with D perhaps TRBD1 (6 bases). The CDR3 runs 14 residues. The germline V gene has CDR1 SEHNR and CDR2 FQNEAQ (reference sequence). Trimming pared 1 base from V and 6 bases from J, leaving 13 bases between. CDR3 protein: CASSLGGHGGEQYF. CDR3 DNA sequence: TGTGCCAGCAGCTTAGGGGGACACGGCGGCGAGCAGTACTTC.

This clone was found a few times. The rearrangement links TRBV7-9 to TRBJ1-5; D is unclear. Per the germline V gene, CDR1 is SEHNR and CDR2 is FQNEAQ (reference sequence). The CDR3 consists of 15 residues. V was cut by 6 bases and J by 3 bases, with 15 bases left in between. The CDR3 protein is CASSGFNGDNQPQHF. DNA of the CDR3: TGTGCCAGCAGTGGTTTCAATGGAGACAATCAGCCCCAGCATTTT.

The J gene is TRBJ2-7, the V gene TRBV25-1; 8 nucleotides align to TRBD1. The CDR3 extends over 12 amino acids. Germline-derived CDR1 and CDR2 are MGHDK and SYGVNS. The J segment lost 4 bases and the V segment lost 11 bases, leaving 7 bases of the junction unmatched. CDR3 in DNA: TGTGCCTCCGGGACAGGTGTGTACGAGCAGTACTTC. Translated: CASGTGVYEQYF.

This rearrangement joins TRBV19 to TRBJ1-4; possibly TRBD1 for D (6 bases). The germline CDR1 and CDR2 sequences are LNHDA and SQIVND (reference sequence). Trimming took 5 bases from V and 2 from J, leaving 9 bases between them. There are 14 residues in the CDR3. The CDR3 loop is CASSVTGTNEKLFF. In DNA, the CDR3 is TGTGCCAGTAGTGTGACAGGCACTAATGAAAAACTGTTTTTT.

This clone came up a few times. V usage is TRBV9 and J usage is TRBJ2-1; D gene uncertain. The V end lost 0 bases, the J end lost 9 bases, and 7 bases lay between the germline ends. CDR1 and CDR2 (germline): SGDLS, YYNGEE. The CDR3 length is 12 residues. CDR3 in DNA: TGTGCCAGCAGCGTAGATCTCGGTGAGCAGTTCTTC. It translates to CASSVDLGEQFF.

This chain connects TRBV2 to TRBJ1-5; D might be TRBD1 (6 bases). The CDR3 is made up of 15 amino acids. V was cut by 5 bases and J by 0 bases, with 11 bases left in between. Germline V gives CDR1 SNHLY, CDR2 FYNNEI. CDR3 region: CASSPQGYSNQPQHF. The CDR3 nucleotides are TGTGCCAGCAGTCCACAGGGATATAGCAATCAGCCCCAGCATTTT.

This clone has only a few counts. CDR3 nucleotide sequence: TGCAGCGTCGTAGCGGGAGTATATGGAGATACGCAGTATTTT. Its protein is CSVVAGVYGDTQYF. The rearrangement uses TRBV29-1 and TRBJ2-3; 9 bases are shared with TRBD2. Germline values: CDR1 SQVTM, CDR2 ANQGSEA. V shed 6 bases, J shed 5 bases, and the junction held 9 bases outside the gene matches. The CDR3 covers 14 residues.

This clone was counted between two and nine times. In DNA form, the CDR3 reads TGTGCCAGCAGCCGGGACAGGGGGTTCGATGAGCAGTTCTTC. It codes for CASSRDRGFDEQFF. The V call is TRBV2, the J call TRBJ2-1; TRBD1 agrees at 11 bases. V dropped 6 bases and J dropped 8; count of bases not matched to a gene: 6. This CDR3 is built from 14 residues. CDR1 SNHLY and CDR2 FYNNEI come from the germline V gene.

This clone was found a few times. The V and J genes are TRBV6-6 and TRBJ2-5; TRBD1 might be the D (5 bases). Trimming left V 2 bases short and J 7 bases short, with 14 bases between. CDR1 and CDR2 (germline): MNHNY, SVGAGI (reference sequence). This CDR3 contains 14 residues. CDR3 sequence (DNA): TGTGCCAGCAGTTACCCCCAGGGTAGGGGGACCCAGTACTTC. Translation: CASSYPQGRGTQYF.

The DNA of the CDR3 is TGTGCCCGAGGGACAGGGGGCACTGAAGCTTTCTTT. This gives the protein CARGTGGTEAFF. The chain couples TRBV30 to TRBJ1-1; 11 nucleotides agree with TRBD1. The V gene end was trimmed by 8 bases and the J gene end by 4 bases; junction bases not matched to a gene: 3. In germline, CDR1 is GTSNPN, CDR2 SVGIG (reference sequence). CDR3 length: 12 amino acids.

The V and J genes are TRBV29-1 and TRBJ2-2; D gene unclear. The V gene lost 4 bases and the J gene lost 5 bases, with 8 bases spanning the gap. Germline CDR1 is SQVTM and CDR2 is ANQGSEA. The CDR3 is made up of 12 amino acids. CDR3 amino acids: CSVAGETGELFF. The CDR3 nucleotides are TGCAGCGTTGCGGGTGAAACCGGGGAGCTGTTTTTT.

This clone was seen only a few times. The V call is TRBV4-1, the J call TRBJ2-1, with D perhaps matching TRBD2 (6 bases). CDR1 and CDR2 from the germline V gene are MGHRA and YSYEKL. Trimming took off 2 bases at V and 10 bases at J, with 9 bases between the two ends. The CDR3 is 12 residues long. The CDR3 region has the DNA TGCGCCAGCAGCCAATTAGCGGCCGAGCAGTTCTTC. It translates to CASSQLAAEQFF.

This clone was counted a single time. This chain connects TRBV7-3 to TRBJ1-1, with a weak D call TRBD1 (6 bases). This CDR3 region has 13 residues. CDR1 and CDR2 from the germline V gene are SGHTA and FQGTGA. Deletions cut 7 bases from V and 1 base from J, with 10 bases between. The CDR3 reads CASKLQGNTEAFF. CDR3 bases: TGTGCCAGCAAATTACAGGGGAACACTGAAGCTTTCTTT.

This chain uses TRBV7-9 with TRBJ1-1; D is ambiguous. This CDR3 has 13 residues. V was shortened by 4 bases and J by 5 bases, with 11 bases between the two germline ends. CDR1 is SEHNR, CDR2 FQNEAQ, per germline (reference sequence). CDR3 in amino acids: CASSWTAYTEAFF. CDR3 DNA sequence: TGTGCCAGCAGCTGGACTGCGTATACTGAAGCTTTCTTT.